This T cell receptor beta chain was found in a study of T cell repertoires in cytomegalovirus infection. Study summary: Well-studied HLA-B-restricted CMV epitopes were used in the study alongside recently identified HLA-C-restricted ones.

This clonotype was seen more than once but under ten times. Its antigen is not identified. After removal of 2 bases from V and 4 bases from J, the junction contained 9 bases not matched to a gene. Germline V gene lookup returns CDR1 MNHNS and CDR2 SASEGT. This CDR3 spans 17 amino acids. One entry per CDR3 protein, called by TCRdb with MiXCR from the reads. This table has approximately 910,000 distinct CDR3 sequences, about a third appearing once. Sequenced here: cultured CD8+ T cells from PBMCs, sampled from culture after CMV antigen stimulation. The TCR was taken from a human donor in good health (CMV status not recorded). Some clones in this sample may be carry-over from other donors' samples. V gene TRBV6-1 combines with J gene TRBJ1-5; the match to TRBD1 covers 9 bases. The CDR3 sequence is CASSEKIGDRVNQPQHF. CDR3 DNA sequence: TGTGCCAGCAGTGAAAAAATAGGGGACAGGGTAAATCAGCCCCAGCATTTT.